This T cell receptor beta chain was profiled in a study of blood T cell repertoires in COVID-19. Study context: Collection of acute and convalescent COVID-19 samples took place in the United States, Italy and Spain. From T cells, B-cell-depleted T cells, or PBMCs came the material, which was cDNA or gDNA.

J gave up 6 bases and V 1 base, and 6 bases lay outside the gene matches. Germline V gene lookup returns CDR1 MGHRA and CDR2 YSYEKL. This CDR3 contains 15 residues. As originally analysed: Reference gene primers were amplified, and this amplification served to estimate nucleated cell counts. Profiled with immunoSEQ multiplex PCR; TCRdb holds only in-frame clones, not every one. V, J and clone size are those of that table, while D and trimming were read from the DNA. The sample shows 200,000 to 250,000 clones, around 90% of them seen only once. The sequencing sample was made of peripheral blood. The V call is TRBV4-1, the J call TRBJ2-3; TRBD1 matches 8 bases. The receptor's source is a man aged 55 to 70 with acute or convalescent COVID-19. The CDR3 region has the DNA TGCGCCAGCAGCCAAGCCGACAGGGGATTGGATACGCAGTATTTT. Its translation is CASSQADRGLDTQYF.